The 8 T cell receptor beta chains in this list originate from one sample, sequenced in a study of spatial heterogeneity in lung cancer. These TCRs' antigens remain unknown. This sample's time point: sample taken at primary tumor resection. The study's findings and limits: Counts that tracked tumor mutation counts were those of expanded intratumoral alpha and beta TCRs.

TCRdb called the 5' RACE reads again in MiXCR, with one record for every CDR3 protein. The sample contains 20,000 to 30,000 distinct CDR3 sequences, approximately 9.5% of which appear only once. The source material was lung tumor tissue, sampled at surgery. The receptors originated from a male donor with early-stage non-small cell lung cancer.

This clonotype was counted only a few times. The V call is TRBV2, the J call TRBJ1-2; D is unresolved. The CDR3 spans 12 residues. The V end lost 6 bases, the J end lost 3 bases, and 8 bases lay between the germline ends. CDR1 and CDR2 from the germline V gene are SNHLY and FYNNEI. CDR3 DNA: TGTGCCAGCAGGAGATGGGACTATGGCTACACCTTC. Protein: CASRRWDYGYTF.

Concerning this clonotype: At one of its ends the junction is not consistent with the germline gene, which may arise from a read error. V gene TRBV6-2 or TRBV6-3 combines with J gene TRBJ2-7, with D uncertain. Germline V gene sequence: CDR1 MNHEY, CDR2 SVGEGT. There are 13 residues in the CDR3. The CDR3 region is CASSYANSHEQYF. Here the CDR3 DNA reads TGTGCCAGCAGTTACGCTAACTCCCACGAGCAGTACTTC.

The V gene is TRBV15, the J gene TRBJ2-3, with unresolved D. The germline CDR1 and CDR2 sequences are LNHNV and YYDKDF (reference sequence). This CDR3 is built from 12 residues. Trimming left V 5 bases short and J 2 bases short, with 5 bases between. The CDR3 loop is CATSGFTDTQYF. CDR3 DNA: TGTGCCACCAGCGGGTTCACAGATACGCAGTATTTT.

In its sample, this clonotype was seen many times. The rearrangement uses TRBV5-5 and TRBJ2-2; D is perhaps TRBD1 (5 bases). This CDR3 region has 15 residues. Deletions cut 5 bases from V and 0 bases from J, with 11 bases between. From germline, CDR1 is SGHKS and CDR2 YYEKEE (reference sequence). CDR3 sequence reads: CASSPGKANTGELFF. CDR3 DNA: TGTGCCAGCAGTCCAGGGAAGGCGAACACCGGGGAGCTGTTTTTT.

The chain has TRBV5-1 and TRBJ2-1, with TRBD1 identical over 9 bases. Looked up from germline, CDR1 is SGHRS and CDR2 is YFSETQ. J lost 1 base, V lost 2 bases, and 7 bases had no gene match. The length of the CDR3 is 17 residues. As DNA, the CDR3 is TGCGCCAGCAGCTTCTGGGACAGGGCGGATTCCTACAATGAGCAGTTCTTC. It is translated as CASSFWDRADSYNEQFF. Drawing the rest from reference TRBV5-1 and TRBJ2-1, the complete variable domain is KAGVTQTPRYLIKTRGQQVTLSCSPISGHRSVSWYQQTPGQGLQFLFEYFSETQRNKGNFPGRFSGRQFSNSRSEMNVSTLELGDSALYLCASSFWDRADSYNEQFFGPGTRLTVL.

There are a few counts of this clonotype. The rearrangement links TRBV12-5 to TRBJ1-2, with D hard to call. CDR1 is LGHNT and CDR2 is FRNRAP in the germline V gene. This CDR3 spans 13 amino acids. V lost 7 bases to trimming and J lost 2 bases, with 11 bases between them. The CDR3, as DNA: TGTGCTAGTGCCCAACAGATAAACTATGGCTACACCTTC. It yields the protein CASAQQINYGYTF. Drawing the rest from reference TRBV12-5 and TRBJ1-2, the complete variable domain is DARVTQTPRHKVTEMGQEVTMRCQPILGHNTVFWYRQTMMQGLELLAYFRNRAPLDDSGMPKDRFSAEMPDATLATLKIQPSEPRDSAVYFCASAQQINYGYTFGSGTRLTVV.

The rearrangement uses TRBV5-5 and TRBJ2-1; D might be TRBD1 (6 bases). This CDR3 region has 15 residues. Germline loops: CDR1 SGHKS, CDR2 YYEKEE (reference sequence). V lost 0 bases and J 1 base, leaving 8 bases between the germline ends. CDR3 loop: CASSLDRASYNEQFF. DNA for the CDR3: TGTGCCAGCAGCTTGGACAGGGCGTCCTACAATGAGCAGTTCTTC.

This clonotype was counted only a few times. The chain carries TRBV9 and TRBJ1-1, with 9 positions matching TRBD1. In germline, CDR1 is SGDLS, CDR2 YYNGEE. The trim removed 4 bases at V and 3 bases at J, leaving 1 base unmatched. The CDR3 is made up of 13 amino acids. CDR3 sequence (DNA): TGTGCCAGCAGCAGACAGGGGGACACTGAAGCTTTCTTT. This encodes CASSRQGDTEAFF. Combining the CDR3 with reference TRBV9 and TRBJ1-1 gives the whole variable domain DSGVTQTPKHLITATGQRVTLRCSPRSGDLSVYWYQQSLDQGLQFLIQYYNGEERAKGNILERFSAQQFPDLHSELNLSSLELGDSALYFCASSRQGDTEAFFGQGTRLTVV.